These T cell receptor beta chains were read from a single sample in a study of cytomegalovirus exposure and HLA in healthy donors. The protocol was immunoSEQ multiplex PCR, while the TCRdb copy is restricted to in-frame clones and leaves out a portion. The sample data list about 59,000 clones. The sample comprised PBMCs. Receptor source: a man aged 25 to 40 in good health and CMV-seropositive. Each CDR3 is given with its conserved first and last residue.

V gene	CDR3 protein
TRBV6-4	CASSDETRGPGANVLTF
TRBV13	CASSSTDGTYEQYF
TRBV6-5	CASSIIRDSYEQYF
TRBV11-2	CASSPGTDTQYF
TRBV6-5	CASSESGSGNTIYF
TRBV5-4	CASSTFRESNYGYTF
TRBV11-2	CASIVLAGGANEQFF
TRBV7-9	CASSSHWGGQGNSPLHF
TRBV25-1	CASSESGTKETQYF
TRBV6-5	CASSYGGARDEQYF
TRBV5-6	CASSLDEYGYTF
TRBV30	CAWSVTPRAGGNSPLHF
TRBV23-1	CASSQFGSRSGANVLTF
TRBV6-1	CASSAYETASREQYF
TRBV2	CATTGEVNTEAFF
TRBV19	CASRPGAYSNQPQHF
TRBV18	CASRTGTVYYGYTF
TRBV4-2	CASSQVVGTGEHEQYF
TRBV5-6	CASSRGQGARGYTF
TRBV25-1	CASSDTNRVGSYEQYF
TRBV7-9	CASSVGHPSGANVLTF
TRBV19	CASSAGTRGGDTQYF
TRBV9	CASSVATNTGELFF
TRBV5-1	CASSLGTSATDKQYF
TRBV30	CAWIPSGVFTDTQYF
TRBV6-1	CASSEGAGGGGPQHF
TRBV6-5	CASTRGGDTEAFF
TRBV5-1	CASSLGGARRYEQYF
TRBV6-5	CASSWDRGTEAFF
TRBV13	CASSLEGEGETQYF
TRBV11-1	CASSFRDRGSNEQYF
TRBV18	CASSPPNSEGAGGYTF
TRBV16	CASSQSTGAYEQYF
TRBV29-1	CSVETGMGTEAFF
TRBV19	CASSIQGAHGYTF
TRBV6-1	CASGSGQTYEQYF
TRBV14	CASSQGTGTWDGYTF
TRBV2	CASSITEENQYF
TRBV7-2	CASSLVRSSGFYNEQFF
TRBV20-1	CSAPGGDEQFF
TRBV30	CAWSGQGADEAFF
TRBV7-2	CASSLGGGGNYGYTF
TRBV30	CAFGRADTGELFF